This TCR beta chain is drawn from a study of shared clonotypes between healthy human individuals. The naive CD8 subset, CD45RO-negative cells positively selected for CCR7, excluded terminally differentiated effector memory CD45RA+ cells. Whole-study results and caveats: About 5% of naive CD4 clonotypes were shared across a few donors.

As regards this clone: Its antigen is undetermined.

The repertoire was sequenced with immunoSEQ multiplex PCR; TCRdb's copy has only in-frame clones and lacks some. This sample has 800,000 or so clones, with roughly 96% found just once. This clonotype was sampled from a man in his thirties or forties in good health. Input material: naive CD8+ T cells sorted from blood.

The CDR3 region has the DNA TGTGCCAGCAGCTACAACAGCTTTTATCAGCCCCAGCATTTT. As protein: CASSYNSFYQPQHF. The chain links TRBV7-8 to TRBJ1-5, with D unclear. The CDR3 sequence is 14 residues long. Germline-derived CDR1 and CDR2 are SGHVS and FQNEAQ. V lost 4 bases, J lost 5 bases, and 12 bases lay in between.